The present T cell receptor beta chain was sequenced within a study of lymphopenia after photon versus proton radiotherapy. Study conclusions and caveats: Photon-treated patients lost naive T cells and TCR diversity; proton-treated stayed stable. Post-nadir diversity loss with photons came from oligoclonal expansion, particularly CD8+ Temra cells. Survival link was tested only in deceased patients; proton benefit remains a possibility. A bigger post-nadir fall in TCR diversity correlated inversely with survival time in deceased patients.

Produced via immunoSEQ multiplex PCR; TCRdb's table is partial and in-frame only. There are roughly 150,000 clones in the sample; 80% to 90% occur only once, and about 4.4% lies in the top ten. For this clone: Its specificity is unknown.

The germline V gene encodes CDR1 MNHNY and CDR2 SVGAGI (reference sequence). This CDR3 has 16 amino acids. Trimming took off 4 bases at V and 5 bases at J, with 18 bases between the two ends. The TCR was taken from a man aged 45-65 years with gastric cancer. The specimen was peripheral blood, collected from a patient treated with photon-based radiotherapy. The rearrangement links TRBV6-6 to TRBJ1-5, with D maybe TRBD1 (6 bases). CDR3 bases: TGTGCCAGCAGTTCCCGAGGGGGGGATTTTGATCAGCCCCAGCATTTT. As protein: CASSSRGGDFDQPQHF.